This T cell receptor (beta chain) was sequenced in a study of blood T cell repertoires in COVID-19. Study summary: The origin of the acute and convalescent COVID-19 samples was the United States, Italy and Spain.

The CDR3 consists of 14 residues. After removal of 6 bases from V and 8 bases from J, the junction contained 9 bases not matched to a gene. Germline V gene data show CDR1 as MDHEN and CDR2 as SYDVKM. The assay was immunoSEQ multiplex PCR, and TCRdb's table has in-frame clones only and misses some. The table includes about 150,000 clones, approximately 84% detected once. The cohort comprised adults aged about 18 to 100 years residing in 24 US areas. Cohorts were determined from participant-reported clinical history. The TCR comes from a woman between 45 and 65 years old with acute COVID-19. The rearrangement links TRBV28 to TRBJ2-1, with 8 bases aligning to TRBD2. The sample comprised PBMCs or T cells enriched from blood (not recorded which). CDR3 residues: CASRGSGSPHEQFF. Here the CDR3 DNA reads TGTGCCAGCAGAGGAAGCGGGAGCCCCCATGAGCAGTTCTTC.